A single sample gave rise to the 9 T cell receptor beta chains below, sequenced in a study of cytomegalovirus exposure and HLA in healthy donors. The protocol was immunoSEQ multiplex PCR, while the TCRdb copy is restricted to in-frame clones and leaves out a portion. The sample holds 250,000 to 400,000 clones; 88% are singletons and the top ten take roughly 0.96%. The sample taken for sequencing was PBMCs. The source of these receptors is a man aged 25-40 years in good health and CMV-seronegative.

The chain couples TRBV27 to TRBJ1-1; tentatively, D is TRBD1 (6 bases). The CDR3 runs to 14 residues. With 5 bases removed from V and 6 bases from J, the gap between germline ends came to 16 bases. Germline lookup yields CDR1 MNHEY and CDR2 SMNVEV (reference sequence). CDR3 bases: TGTGCCAGCAGTGCACAGGGTGGTTGGGCTGAAGCTTTCTTT. It is translated as CASSAQGGWAEAFF.

This clone was picked up one time. The chain joins TRBV27 to TRBJ2-3; 7 bases map to TRBD2. Germline trimming cut 6 bases from V and 0 bases from J; bases unmatched to any gene: 6. Germline loops: CDR1 MNHEY, CDR2 SMNVEV (reference sequence). The CDR3 runs 15 residues. This CDR3 reads CASSPQRGSTDTQYF. The CDR3 region has the DNA TGTGCCAGCAGCCCACAGCGGGGAAGCACAGATACGCAGTATTTT.

V usage is TRBV5-6 and J usage is TRBJ1-1; TRBD1 might be the D (6 bases). The germline V gene encodes CDR1 SGHDT and CDR2 YYEEEE. The CDR3 is 13 residues long. Trimming took off 2 bases at V and 6 bases at J, with 11 bases between the two ends. CDR3 nucleotide sequence: TGTGCCAGCAGCTTTTGGGGGGGCCCTGAAGCTTTCTTT. It codes for CASSFWGGPEAFF.

This clone was counted between two and nine times. V usage is TRBV2 and J usage is TRBJ2-7, with 7 bases identical to TRBD1. The length of the CDR3 is 15 residues. With V trimmed by 6 bases and J by 1 base, 9 bases remained unmatched. Germline CDR1 is SNHLY and CDR2 is FYNNEI. CDR3 in DNA: TGTGCCAGCAGGTACCGGGACAGCGCTTCCTACGAGCAGTACTTC. Its protein is CASRYRDSASYEQYF.

The chain has TRBV18 and TRBJ1-2; no firm D call. Germline-derived CDR1 and CDR2 are KGHSH and LQKENI. This CDR3 has 15 residues. Trimming removed 3 bases from V and 6 bases from J, with 17 bases in between. The CDR3, as DNA: TGTGCCAGCTCACCTTTACCCGGTGTTGCCAATGGCTACACCTTC. It translates to CASSPLPGVANGYTF.

This chain uses TRBV6-5 with TRBJ1-1, with 7 bases fitting TRBD1. The CDR3 covers 15 residues. The ends lost 2 bases at V and 0 bases at J; junction bases unmatched: 3. Germline loops: CDR1 MNHEY, CDR2 SVGAGI. DNA of the CDR3: TGTGCCAGCAGTTACGACAGGGTCCTGAACACTGAAGCTTTCTTT. Protein product: CASSYDRVLNTEAFF.

The chain uses TRBV18 and TRBJ2-7, with 8 bases aligning to TRBD1. Germline trimming cut 1 base from V and 3 bases from J; bases unmatched to any gene: 5. Germline V CDR1 and CDR2: KGHSH, LQKENI. There are 15 residues in the CDR3. DNA for the CDR3: TGTGCCAGCTCACCACGGCCAGGGGGCCGCTACGAGCAGTACTTC. Its translation: CASSPRPGGRYEQYF. Together with reference TRBV18 and TRBJ2-7, the CDR3 gives the full variable domain: NAGVMQNPRHLVRRRGQEARLRCSPMKGHSHVYWYRQLPEEGLKFMVYLQKENIIDESGMPKERFSAEFPKEGPSILRIQQVVRGDSAAYFCASSPRPGGRYEQYFGPGTRLTVT.

CDR3 loop: CSVGRGREQYF. DNA for the CDR3: TGCAGCGTTGGTCGAGGTAGGGAGCAGTACTTC. V and J are TRBV29-1 and TRBJ2-7; D is unresolved. Trimming removed 4 bases at V and 7 bases at J, with 11 bases between. There are 11 residues in the CDR3. Per germline, CDR1 SQVTM and CDR2 ANQGSEA.

The chain uses TRBV6-6 and TRBJ2-2; no definite D call. The CDR3 extends over 12 amino acids. Germline lookup yields CDR1 MNHNY and CDR2 SVGAGI (reference sequence). The ends were cut back, 4 bases at V and 9 bases at J, with 9 bases in the middle. The CDR3 DNA follows: TGTGCCAGCAGTTCCCCTTCTAGGGAGCTGTTTTTT. Residues: CASSSPSRELFF.